These 13 T cell receptor beta chains originate from one sample sequenced in a study of control samples from healthy donors and cancer patients. TCRdb keeps only in-frame clones here, not all; method: immunoSEQ multiplex PCR. The top ten hold 2.4% of the sample, which has 150,000 to 160,000 clones, approximately 93% seen once. Sequencing used blood. Source of these receptors: a man in his fifties or sixties in good health.

The chain couples TRBV3-1 (or the pseudogene TRBV3-2) to TRBJ2-7, with 8 bases matching TRBD1. The CDR3 totals 14 residues. Germline values: CDR1 LGHDT, CDR2 YNNKEL (reference sequence). V was pared by 4 bases and J by 6 bases, with 8 bases of the junction left unmatched. The CDR3 protein is CASSPGQGRGEQYF. The CDR3 nucleotides are TGTGCCAGCAGCCCCGGACAGGGCCGAGGCGAGCAGTACTTC.

The CDR3 DNA is TGTGCCAGCAGCCCCCTGGGAGGCAATGAGCAGTTCTTC. It translates to CASSPLGGNEQFF. V is TRBV6-5 and J is TRBJ2-1; D perhaps matches TRBD2 (6 bases). CDR3 length: 13 amino acids. Germline assignment: CDR1 MNHEY and CDR2 SVGAGI. Trimming removed 6 bases at V and 6 bases at J, with 12 bases between.

V and J are TRBV30 and TRBJ2-1; the D gene is possibly TRBD1 (6 bases). Germline V gene sequence: CDR1 GTSNPN, CDR2 SVGIG (reference sequence). The V gene lost 4 bases and the J gene lost 1 base, with 11 bases spanning the gap. The CDR3 contains 14 residues. For the CDR3, the DNA is TGTGCCTGGACGCCAGGGGTGTCCTACAATGAGCAGTTCTTC. The encoded protein is CAWTPGVSYNEQFF.

The chain couples TRBV10-2 to TRBJ2-2; D possibly corresponds to TRBD1 (5 bases). V was pared by 8 bases and J by 6 bases, with 16 bases between. Germline CDR1 WSHSY, CDR2 SAAADI. CDR3 size: 14 residues. Here the CDR3 reads CASGTDPRAGELFF. DNA of the CDR3: TGCGCCAGCGGAACAGATCCCAGGGCCGGGGAGCTGTTTTTT.

The V call is TRBV29-1, the J call TRBJ1-4; D gene uncertain. The CDR3 consists of 12 residues. Trimming cost V 4 bases and J 4 bases, with 7 bases left between them. CDR1 is SQVTM and CDR2 is ANQGSEA in the germline V gene. The chain's CDR3 is CSVGDRNEKLFF. CDR3 bases: TGCAGCGTTGGCGACCGTAATGAAAAACTGTTTTTT.

J is TRBJ1-1 and V is TRBV29-1; D remains unclear. The V and J ends lost 4 bases and 1 base respectively, with 7 bases between them. Germline CDR1 and CDR2: SQVTM and ANQGSEA. The CDR3 extends over 12 amino acids. The CDR3 sequence is CSVARSNTEAFF. The CDR3 nucleotides read TGCAGCGTTGCCAGGTCGAACACTGAAGCTTTCTTT.

The J gene is TRBJ2-7, the V gene TRBV29-1, with 12 bases matching TRBD2. Germline values: CDR1 SQVTM, CDR2 ANQGSEA. With V trimmed by 4 bases and J by 3 bases, 7 bases remained unmatched. The CDR3 has 15 amino acids. CDR3 amino acids: CSVGGGLAGFYEQYF. CDR3 nucleotide sequence: TGCAGCGTTGGGGGGGGACTAGCGGGTTTCTACGAGCAGTACTTC.

The chain carries TRBV6-5 and TRBJ1-4; TRBD1 aligns across 7 bases. Germline V gene sequence: CDR1 MNHEY, CDR2 SVGAGI. The CDR3 loop spans 14 amino acids. Trimming at V came to 7 bases and at J to 3 bases, leaving 5 bases not matched to a gene. CDR3 nucleotide sequence: TGTGCCAGCACCCCACAGGGGTCTAATGAAAAACTGTTTTTT. Its protein product is CASTPQGSNEKLFF.

The chain uses TRBV6-6 and TRBJ1-5; 9 bases fit TRBD1. The CDR3 runs to 14 residues. In germline, CDR1 is MNHNY, CDR2 SVGAGI (reference sequence). Losses at the gene ends were 5 bases for V and 6 bases for J; bases not matched to a gene: 5. The CDR3 DNA reads as TGTGCCAGCAGTCGACAGGGGGGGAGTCAGCCCCAGCATTTT. Translation: CASSRQGGSQPQHF.

The V and J genes are TRBV6-2 or TRBV6-3 and TRBJ2-7; D uncertain. Between the trimmed V and J ends, which lost 0 bases and 12 bases, there was a span of 12 bases. This CDR3 spans 12 amino acids. Germline-derived CDR1 and CDR2 are MNHEY and SVGEGT. The CDR3 sequence is CASSYSTGLGYF. In nucleotides, the CDR3 is TGTGCCAGCAGTTACTCTACGGGCTTAGGGTACTTC.

In this sample, this clone turned up once. This chain connects TRBV30 to TRBJ1-2; D may be TRBD1 (5 bases). The CDR3 runs to 13 residues. V lost 2 bases and J 6 bases, leaving 13 bases between the germline ends. Germline V lookup: CDR1 GTSNPN, CDR2 SVGIG (reference sequence). CDR3 sequence (DNA): TGTGCCTGGAGTCTCGCCTCGGGGGATGGCTACACCTTC. This gives the protein CAWSLASGDGYTF.

This chain uses TRBV27 with TRBJ2-7; possibly TRBD1 for D (6 bases). V lost 8 bases, J lost 3 bases, and 20 bases lay in between. Germline lookup yields CDR1 MNHEY and CDR2 SMNVEV (reference sequence). The CDR3 consists of 15 residues. The CDR3 DNA follows: TGTGCCAGCCATCCCATAGGACAGAGATTCTACGAGCAGTACTTC. Encoded protein: CASHPIGQRFYEQYF.

V is TRBV5-6 and J is TRBJ1-2; D may be TRBD1 (6 bases). V was trimmed by 3 bases and J by 4 bases, leaving 22 bases between them. The CDR3 covers 17 residues. Looked up from germline, CDR1 is SGHDT and CDR2 is YYEEEE. CDR3 loop: CASSSTRRGALGYGYTF. For the CDR3, the DNA is TGTGCCAGCAGCTCCACTCGGCGGGGGGCGCTGGGCTATGGCTACACCTTC.